The T cell receptor (beta chain) under discussion was sequenced for a study of metastatic and nonmetastatic thyroid tumors. This clone was found many times. Original handling: Between-group CDR3 differences, defined by clinicopathological status, yielded a distant-metastasis classifier for papillary thyroid cancer. Using MiXCR, TCRdb reanalyzed the PCR reads. What appears here as the V and J calls and clone size reflects TCRdb's work, not the paper's. The sample consists of roughly 90,000 clones, about 16% of them appearing once. All patients reached thyroid surgery having received no treatment beforehand. The clonotype was recovered from a female donor with papillary thyroid cancer or a benign thyroid nodule (not recorded which). Some clones in this sample may be carry-over from other donors' samples. The sequencing sample was made of blood.

The CDR3 loop is CASSPWGGADGYTF. Here the CDR3 DNA reads TGTGCCAGCAGCCCTTGGGGGGGAGCGGATGGCTACACCTTC. The chain joins TRBV9 to TRBJ1-2; possibly TRBD1 for D (5 bases). V gave up 4 bases and J gave up 6 bases, with 16 bases separating them. The CDR3 loop spans 14 amino acids. The germline V gene encodes CDR1 SGDLS and CDR2 YYNGEE.